This T cell receptor beta chain was profiled in a study of blood T cell repertoires in COVID-19. Study background: Samples of COVID-19 (acute and convalescent) were obtained from the United States, Italy and Spain.

This CDR3 has 14 residues. V shed 3 bases and J shed 1 base, with 9 bases lying between them. Germline CDR1 is SGHVS and CDR2 is FQNEAQ. As processed by the authors: For nucleated cells, counts were estimated from reference gene primer amplification. Method: immunoSEQ multiplex PCR; TCRdb's copy keeps in-frame clones and lacks some. V and J calls and clone size are copied from that table; D and trimming were computed from the DNA. The table has fewer than 65,000 clones, 75% to 90% seen once. Sequences were obtained from peripheral blood. The receptor was isolated from a woman older than 75 with acute or convalescent COVID-19. This rearrangement joins TRBV7-8 to TRBJ2-5; weak D call: TRBD1 (5 bases). Written as DNA, the CDR3 is TGTGCCAGCAGCTTCGATACAGGCCAAGAGACCCAGTACTTC. Translated, it gives CASSFDTGQETQYF.